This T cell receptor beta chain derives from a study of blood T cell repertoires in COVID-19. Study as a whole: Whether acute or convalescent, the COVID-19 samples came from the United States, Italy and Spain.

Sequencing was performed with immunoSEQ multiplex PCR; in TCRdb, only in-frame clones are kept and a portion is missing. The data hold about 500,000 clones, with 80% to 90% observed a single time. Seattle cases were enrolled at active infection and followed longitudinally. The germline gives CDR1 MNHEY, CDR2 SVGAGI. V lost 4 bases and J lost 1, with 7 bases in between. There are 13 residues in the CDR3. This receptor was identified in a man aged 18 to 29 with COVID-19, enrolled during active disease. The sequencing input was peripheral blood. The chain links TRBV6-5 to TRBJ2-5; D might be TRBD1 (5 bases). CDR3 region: CASSWGSQETQYF. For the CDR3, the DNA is TGTGCCAGCAGTTGGGGCAGCCAAGAGACCCAGTACTTC.